A selection of T cell receptor beta chains follows, all from one sample in a study of post-analysis software for immune sequencing data. Via MiXCR, TCRdb re-called the PCR reads, giving one row per CDR3 protein. The sample has approximately 360,000 distinct CDR3 sequences, approximately 33% seen once. Input material: blood. Receptors were obtained from a girl aged 5 to 17 with multiple sclerosis. Both conserved end residues are part of each CDR3. D genes are given only for firm matches. For some rows the clone size is stated as once, few or many, or as a class when expanded; others skip it.

len	abundance	v_gene	d_gene	j_gene	CDR3nt	CDR3aa
13	NA	TRBV20-1	NA	TRBJ1-6	TGCAGTGCTAGACGACTGGTAGATTCACCCCTCCACTTT	CSARRLVDSPLHF
15	NA	TRBV12-3/TRBV12-4	TRBD1	TRBJ1-2	TGTGCCAGCAGTCAATGGACAGGGCCTGTCTATGGCTACACCTTC	CASSQWTGPVYGYTF
15	NA	TRBV10-3	NA	TRBJ2-4	TGTGCCATCAGTGAAAACAGTCTAGCCAAAAACATTCAGTACTTC	CAISENSLAKNIQYF
12	NA	TRBV6-2/TRBV6-3	NA	TRBJ1-2	TGTGCCAGCGCTAAGGAGGCCTATGGCTACACCTTC	CASAKEAYGYTF
15	NA	TRBV28	NA	TRBJ1-2	TGTGCCAGCTCCCTTGGGGCGGTTTCTAACTATGGCTACACCTTC	CASSLGAVSNYGYTF
12	NA	TRBV20-1	NA	TRBJ1-4	TGCAGCGGGTCGGGAACTAATGAAAAACTGTTTTTT	CSGSGTNEKLFF
15	NA	TRBV4-3	NA	TRBJ2-7	TGCGCCAGCAGCCAAGAGCCAGGGACCTCCTACGAGCAGTACTTC	CASSQEPGTSYEQYF
16	NA	TRBV6-6	TRBD1	TRBJ1-2	TGTGCCAGCAGTAGGACCGGGACAGCCCTTCTCAATGGCTACACCTTC	CASSRTGTALLNGYTF
13	NA	TRBV5-5	NA	TRBJ1-2	TGTGCCAGCAGCGTCAGAGGAAACTATGGCTACACCTTC	CASSVRGNYGYTF
11	NA	TRBV6-2/TRBV6-3	NA	TRBJ2-7	TGTGCCAGCGCCGGGCCGTACGAGCAGTACTTC	CASAGPYEQYF
15	NA	TRBV7-9	TRBD1	TRBJ1-4	TGTGCCAGCAGCCCCAGACAGGGGCCAGGTGAAAAACTGTTTTTT	CASSPRQGPGEKLFF
16	few	TRBV5-1	NA	TRBJ1-5	TGCGCCAGCAGTCCCGGGCTTGGAGGCTGGGGTCAGCCCCAGCATTTT	CASSPGLGGWGQPQHF
14	NA	TRBV7-2	NA	TRBJ2-7	TGTGCCAGCAGCTTATTTCTAGGGGACTACGAGCAGTACTTC	CASSLFLGDYEQYF
14	NA	TRBV29-1	NA	TRBJ2-5	TGCAGCCTGGGGGGGGCTACGTTCGGGGAGACCCAGTACTTC	CSLGGATFGETQYF
15	few	TRBV20-1	NA	TRBJ2-4	TGCAGTGCTAGAGCTGACTTAGGGGTCAAAAACATTCAGTACTTC	CSARADLGVKNIQYF
13	NA	TRBV27	NA	TRBJ2-5	TGTGCCAGCAGTTGGAGTCTATGGGAGACCCAGTACTTC	CASSWSLWETQYF
17	NA	TRBV20-1	TRBD1	TRBJ2-4	TGCAGTGCTAGAGGCAGGACAGGGGGCGGAGGCAAAAACATTCAGTACTTC	CSARGRTGGGGKNIQYF
16	NA	TRBV7-3	NA	TRBJ2-2	TGTGCCAGCAGCCAACCGGGGCTCTCGAACACCGGGGAGCTGTTTTTT	CASSQPGLSNTGELFF
15	NA	TRBV4-3	NA	TRBJ2-1	TGCGCCAGCAGCCAAGGCACGCGGGCCCACAATGAGCAGTTCTTC	CASSQGTRAHNEQFF
15	NA	TRBV2	TRBD1	TRBJ1-4	TGTGCCAGCAGTCGCACAGGGGTTTTGGGTGAAAAACTGTTTTTT	CASSRTGVLGEKLFF
14	NA	TRBV7-2	TRBD1	TRBJ2-7	TGTGCCAGCAGCTTGGGACAGGGGAAATACGAGCAGTACTTC	CASSLGQGKYEQYF
13	many	TRBV29-1	TRBD1	TRBJ2-7	TGCAGCGCCCGGGGACAGGGGGTATACGAGCAGTACTTC	CSARGQGVYEQYF
13	NA	TRBV12-3/TRBV12-4	NA	TRBJ1-2	TGTGCCAGCAGAACGGGAACAAAACCTGGCTACACCTTC	CASRTGTKPGYTF
14	NA	TRBV20-1	TRBD1	TRBJ1-4	TGCAGTGCTAGGCATAGGGGGCTTGGCGAAAAACTGTTTTTT	CSARHRGLGEKLFF
15	NA	TRBV3-1	TRBD1	TRBJ1-2	TGTGCCAGCAGCGCGCAGGACAGGCGATACTATGGCTACACCTTC	CASSAQDRRYYGYTF
15	NA	TRBV13	TRBD1	TRBJ2-1	TGTGCCAGCAGCTCGGACAGGGGCCTATACAATGAGCAGTTCTTC	CASSSDRGLYNEQFF
15	few	TRBV3-1	TRBD1	TRBJ2-1	TGTGCCAGCAGCCCTCGACAGGGGAATTACAATGAGCAGTTCTTC	CASSPRQGNYNEQFF
14	few	TRBV20-1	TRBD2	TRBJ2-3	TGCAGTGCTCCTAGCGGGGGGGCAGGAGATACGCAGTATTTT	CSAPSGGAGDTQYF
16	many	TRBV11-2	NA	TRBJ2-4	TGTGCCAGCAGCTTAAACGGGGGCGCATCCAAAAACATTCAGTACTTC	CASSLNGGASKNIQYF
15	NA	TRBV20-1	NA	TRBJ2-5	TGCAGTGCCCCCCGATGGGAGGTCCAGGAGGAGACCCAGTACTTC	CSAPRWEVQEETQYF
15	NA	TRBV25-1	TRBD1	TRBJ2-7	TGTGCCAGCAGTGAGGAGGACAGGCCCCCCTACGAGCAGTACTTC	CASSEEDRPPYEQYF
16	NA	TRBV20-1	NA	TRBJ1-4	TGCAGTGCTAGAGATAGGGCAGGGGCAACTAATGAAAAACTGTTTTTT	CSARDRAGATNEKLFF
16	NA	TRBV6-6	NA	TRBJ2-1	TGTGCCAGCAGTCCAAATGGGGCAGGGTACGACAATGAGCAGTTCTTC	CASSPNGAGYDNEQFF
13	few	TRBV5-6	NA	TRBJ2-5	TGTGCCAGCAGGGGAAGAGGGCAAGAGACCCAGTACTTC	CASRGRGQETQYF
15	few	TRBV20-1	NA	TRBJ1-1	TGCAGTGCTAGCCCCGAGGAGGGGCGAGGCACTGAAGCTTTCTTT	CSASPEEGRGTEAFF
16	NA	TRBV29-1	NA	TRBJ1-2	TGCAGCGTTGAAGGGAGGGCAGGAAGGCGCAACTATGGCTACACCTTC	CSVEGRAGRRNYGYTF
12	few	TRBV6-5	NA	TRBJ1-2	TGTGCCAGCAGCAAACAGGGATATGGCTACACCTTC	CASSKQGYGYTF
15	once	TRBV20-1	TRBD1	TRBJ2-7	TGCAGTGCTAGAGAAAAGACAGGGGCGCCCTGGGAGCAGTACTTC	CSAREKTGAPWEQYF
15	NA	TRBV18	NA	TRBJ2-3	TGTGCCAGCTCACCCAAGCTTAGCGTGATGGATACGCAGTATTTT	CASSPKLSVMDTQYF
15	few	TRBV12-3/TRBV12-4	TRBD1	TRBJ2-1	TGTGCCAGCACCCCCAGTGGGGGACAGGGCAATGAGCAGTTCTTC	CASTPSGGQGNEQFF
11	few	TRBV20-1	NA	TRBJ1-1	TGCAGTGCTCCCACGCCCCCTGAAGCTTTCTTT	CSAPTPPEAFF
16	NA	TRBV2	NA	TRBJ2-1	TGTGCCAGCAGTGATCGGGGGCCCAGCTCCTACAATGAGCAGTTCTTC	CASSDRGPSSYNEQFF
16	NA	TRBV5-4	TRBD2	TRBJ2-4	TGTGCCAGCAGCGGGGCGGGGGGGCCTGGCAAAAACATTCAGTACTTC	CASSGAGGPGKNIQYF
15	few	TRBV30	TRBD1	TRBJ2-3	TGTGCCTGCAGCCTGACAGGGGTACCCACAGATACGCAGTATTTT	CACSLTGVPTDTQYF
15	few	TRBV7-8	TRBD1	TRBJ2-7	TGTGCCAGCAGCTCGACAGGGGGCGGCTTCTCCGAGCAGTACTTC	CASSSTGGGFSEQYF